This TCR beta chain was identified during a study of CD8 T cells in ankylosing spondylitis. Findings and caveats of the study: Peripheral blood samples showed relatively rare disease-linked clones, and these clones were CD8+. The study identified a TCR beta motif of roughly eight highly homologous variants that appeared characteristic of ankylosing spondylitis blood. From matched ankylosing spondylitis synovial fluid, disease-linked clones were reportedly recovered at significantly enriched levels.

Of note for this clonotype: Antigen: not known.

TCRdb reanalysed the 5' RACE reads using MiXCR and keeps one entry per CDR3 protein. The repertoire consists of about 450,000 distinct CDR3 sequences, with roughly a quarter occurring once and the leading ten covering 0.89%. The CDR3 runs to 14 residues. The germline V gene has CDR1 MNHEY and CDR2 SVGAGI. Trimming removed 2 bases from V and 4 bases from J, with 11 bases in between. The chain joins TRBV6-5 to TRBJ2-5, with D perhaps matching TRBD1 or TRBD2 (5 bases each). This sequence was found in a male donor with ankylosing spondylitis. The sample was blood, either unsorted or a sorted T cell fraction (not recorded which). The CDR3 DNA follows: TGTGCCAGCAGTTACGACGGGGCTGGAGAGACCCAGTACTTC. Protein: CASSYDGAGETQYF.